Listed below are T cell receptor beta chains from one sample, sequenced in a study of blood T cell repertoires in COVID-19. TCRdb's table, derived via immunoSEQ multiplex PCR, lists solely in-frame clones and lacks some. The data hold over 150,000 clones, with approximately 89% observed a single time. Material for sequencing was PBMCs or T cells enriched from blood (not recorded which). Every receptor here comes from a man aged 40-49 years who had recovered from COVID-19. CDR3s leave out the opening cysteine and the closing phenylalanine or tryptophan. Fields, in order: V gene, J gene, CDR3 protein.

TRBV5-6	TRBJ2-5	ASSLLEGPQY
TRBV12-3/TRBV12-4	TRBJ2-1	ASKIPGGNEQF
TRBV7-2	TRBJ1-2	ASSHTRGFGYGYT
TRBV6-5	TRBJ2-7	ASIATDLKQY
TRBV11-3	TRBJ2-1	ASSLGGQGQF
TRBV6-5	TRBJ2-7	ASSYNGQLSYEQY
TRBV4-2	TRBJ2-2	ASSQDRREGTGELF
TRBV5-8	TRBJ1-1	ASSLDARRSEAF
TRBV5-8	TRBJ1-4	ASSTRTGDAQGIEKLF
TRBV19	TRBJ1-5	ASSMTPHRGGNQPQH
TRBV11-1	TRBJ2-2	ATSGTFNTGELF
TRBV5-6	TRBJ2-7	ASSLSGGPYTYEQY
TRBV29-1	TRBJ1-1	SHIRDRVWNTEAF
TRBV5-1	TRBJ2-3	ASSAYTDTQY
TRBV9	TRBJ1-6	ASSPGAWGNSPLH
TRBV5-6	TRBJ1-2	ASSRGQGDYGYT
TRBV15	TRBJ1-5	ATSRDRQGAIYQPQH
TRBV7-9	TRBJ1-1	ASRQGAGTEAF
TRBV9	TRBJ1-2	ASSRTEYGYT
TRBV6-5	TRBJ2-7	ASSLGRGNEQY
TRBV27	TRBJ2-7	ASSSGQWQDSYEQY
TRBV5-1	TRBJ1-3	ASSLEGSDTIY
TRBV19	TRBJ1-2	ASSIEGGNGYT
TRBV28	TRBJ1-1	ASSSPVEVNTEAF
TRBV19	TRBJ2-7	ASSIRQGYEQY
TRBV11-3	TRBJ1-2	ASSLQGIRGYT
TRBV11-2	TRBJ1-3	ASSPGLNSGNTIY
TRBV11-1	TRBJ2-5	ASSGGLAGQETQY
TRBV5-8	TRBJ1-1	ASSRTAEAF
TRBV5-6	TRBJ1-5	ASSLAEVGGSNQPQH
TRBV19	TRBJ1-4	ASSPPGSPTNEKLF
TRBV7-9	TRBJ1-2	ASSPRRDTVYGYT
TRBV5-1	TRBJ1-2	ASSDGTGNYGYT
TRBV24-1	TRBJ1-4	ATSDGEHNEKLF
TRBV6-5	TRBJ1-3	ASSSGQGGNTIY
TRBV7-6	TRBJ2-5	ASSLAPSGKGETQY
TRBV28	TRBJ1-4	ASHKSTGGTNEKLF
TRBV30	TRBJ1-3	AWSAARTGGTGNTIY
TRBV10-3	TRBJ2-1	AISYPGLAFNEQF
TRBV19	TRBJ1-5	ASSMRGHSNQPQH
TRBV5-1	TRBJ2-3	ASMGLVTDTQY
TRBV28	TRBJ1-3	ASSLDRTSGNTIY
TRBV5-1	TRBJ2-7	ASSFTSGRGEQY
TRBV27	TRBJ2-7	ASSLGLGYEQY
TRBV9	TRBJ2-2	ASSVKQFTGELF
TRBV30	TRBJ2-7	ACERTGLYEQY
TRBV19	TRBJ1-5	ASSIKGGDSNQPQH
TRBV5-1	TRBJ1-1	ASSSQVLTNTEAF
TRBV9	TRBJ1-1	ASSVVSGAANTEAF
TRBV30	TRBJ2-1	AWREAGDEQF
TRBV5-5	TRBJ2-5	ASSSLLRRQETQY
TRBV7-3	TRBJ2-3	ASSRDYTDTQY
TRBV19	TRBJ2-5	ASSLWSGETQY
TRBV7-9	TRBJ1-3	ASRIGQEDGNTIY
TRBV5-1	TRBJ1-1	ASNPTGTGREAF